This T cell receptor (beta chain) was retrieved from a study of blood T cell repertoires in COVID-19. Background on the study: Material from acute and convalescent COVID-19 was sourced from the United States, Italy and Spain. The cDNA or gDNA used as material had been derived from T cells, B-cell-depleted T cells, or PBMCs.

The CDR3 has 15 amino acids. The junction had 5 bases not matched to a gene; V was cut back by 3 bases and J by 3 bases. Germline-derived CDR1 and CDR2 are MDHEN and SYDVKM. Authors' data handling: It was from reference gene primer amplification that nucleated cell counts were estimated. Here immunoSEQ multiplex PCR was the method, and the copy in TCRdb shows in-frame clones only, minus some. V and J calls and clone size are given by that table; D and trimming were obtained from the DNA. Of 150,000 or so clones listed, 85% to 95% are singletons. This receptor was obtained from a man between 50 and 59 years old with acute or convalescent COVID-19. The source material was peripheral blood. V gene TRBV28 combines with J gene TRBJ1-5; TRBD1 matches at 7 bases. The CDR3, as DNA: TGTGCCAGCAGTTTTAAGACAGGGACCAATCAGCCCCAGCATTTT. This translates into CASSFKTGTNQPQHF.